These T cell receptor beta chains were read from a single sample in a study of cytomegalovirus exposure and HLA in healthy donors. Only in-frame clones appear in the TCRdb table, and some are missing; sequencing was by immunoSEQ multiplex PCR. The repertoire has some 150,000 clones, over 60% of them found once; the top ten carry less than 2.5%. Sample: PBMCs. The receptors were gathered from a middle-aged man in good health and CMV-seronegative. Both conserved end residues are part of each CDR3.

v_gene,CDR3aa
TRBV10-3,CAISEGGDEQYF
TRBV27,CASSLWRRGLVRNTGELFF
TRBV7-7,CASSFLGGGELFF
TRBV9,CASSVDQGMTNYGYTF
TRBV27,CASTRTGENTEAFF
TRBV5-1,CASSLSSGVNTGELFF
TRBV5-4,CASSPGQGRTNEKLFF
TRBV15,CATSRDRASLGQETQYF
TRBV4-1,CASSQAPTSGGANEQFF
TRBV7-9,CASSESTRGGYTF
TRBV5-6,CASSFLDSLSYGYTF
TRBV5-8,CASSPALLQYLPGNTIYF
TRBV4-1,CASSYTIQTNTEAFF
TRBV13,CASSLAGSYGYTF
TRBV7-8,CASSFGTAFNSPLHF
TRBV6-1,CASSEAYRRAYEQYF
TRBV4-3,CASSQEAGPVEGEQFF
TRBV29-1,CSVRGQGNTEAFF
TRBV11-3,CASSVSGGGTEAFF
TRBV19,CASGSGTGELFF
TRBV9,CASSVTGWTEAFF
TRBV11-2,CASSLGAGGKLFF
TRBV2,CASSGPGTGVHEQYF
TRBV6-5,CASSYGPTGAVRGYPF
TRBV28,CASSLGTGEAFF
TRBV11-2,CASSLGLAASYEQYF
TRBV28,CASRGQTGTSVRYEQYF
TRBV4-1,CASSRIHQMEAFF
TRBV6-5,CASSLTASGGYNEQFF
TRBV5-1,CASSSGLAGGTDTQYF
TRBV5-1,CASSPRGANEQFF
TRBV5-1,CASSSGLAVDEQFF
TRBV29-1,CSVRDRSSYEQYF
TRBV28,CASSLPTGREGRNEQFF
TRBV2,CASSQTSGRLSEQYF
TRBV7-2,CASSPPGGAGGTDTQYF
TRBV19,CASSTASLLAGGPGEQYF
TRBV11-2,CASSTVGQGGDTQYF
TRBV9,CASSVGGELGEQYF
TRBV6-6,CASSLRHPSYEQYF
TRBV6-1,CASSDFPTGDYGYTF
TRBV10-2,CASSGLGQTYNEQFF
TRBV6-5,CASSRTGGNYGYTF
TRBV5-1,CASSYIQSTDTQYF
TRBV4-2,CASSHRGFTYNEQFF
TRBV28,CASRLSGDHNEQFF
TRBV6-6,CASSPFLRGTYEQYF
TRBV11-2,CASRSPRAGNTIYF
TRBV30,CAWRDPTSGRGYEQYF
TRBV30,CAWSGEKLFF
TRBV5-1,CASSKRLAGGGKETQYF
TRBV18,CASSLDSYNEQFF
TRBV9,CASSPQAGSYYGYTF
TRBV18,CASSRGASGLGANVLTF
TRBV27,CASSWGWDTEAFF